This is a list of T cell receptor beta chains from one sample in a study of T-cell reconstitution after alpha-beta-depleted transplantation in children. TCRdb recomputed calls from the PCR reads with MiXCR, one row per CDR3 protein. Seen here are approximately 300,000 distinct CDR3 sequences, around 7.1% observed once, and the top ten hold 9.1%. This specimen consisted of peripheral blood, obtained 360 days after TCRalphabeta/CD19-depleted stem cell transplant. The receptors originated from a female patient between 2 and 15 years old who had a stem cell transplant for Fanconi anemia, so the T cells may come from the graft donor. Both conserved end residues are part of each CDR3. A D gene is named only where the DNA matches it firmly. Clone sizes are given selectively: once, few, many, or a class where the clone is expanded.

len: 14; v_gene: TRBV20-1; j_gene: TRBJ1-1; d_gene: NA; abundance: many; CDR3aa: CSARVTRDPTEAFF
len: 16; v_gene: TRBV7-8; j_gene: TRBJ1-5; d_gene: TRBD1; abundance: NA; CDR3aa: CASSLRQGQGDQPLIF
len: 13; v_gene: TRBV20-1; j_gene: TRBJ1-1; d_gene: NA; abundance: many; CDR3aa: CSARSVGNTEAFF
len: 14; v_gene: TRBV28; j_gene: TRBJ1-2; d_gene: TRBD1; abundance: many; CDR3aa: CASSFRKGAGGYTF
len: 14; v_gene: TRBV7-9; j_gene: TRBJ1-5; d_gene: NA; abundance: many; CDR3aa: CASSLDTVIQPQHF
len: 14; v_gene: TRBV7-9; j_gene: TRBJ1-2; d_gene: NA; abundance: few; CDR3aa: CASSSLVQNYGYTF
len: 14; v_gene: TRBV12-5; j_gene: TRBJ2-5; d_gene: TRBD1; abundance: few; CDR3aa: CASAQTGAEETQYF
len: 16; v_gene: TRBV15; j_gene: TRBJ2-2; d_gene: NA; abundance: many; CDR3aa: CATSYGRNANTGELFF
len: 13; v_gene: TRBV7-2; j_gene: TRBJ2-7; d_gene: NA; abundance: many; CDR3aa: CASSELGRDEQYF
len: 17; v_gene: TRBV20-1; j_gene: TRBJ2-1; d_gene: TRBD2; abundance: few; CDR3aa: CCAESFSGSYSYNEQFF
len: 18; v_gene: TRBV4-1; j_gene: TRBJ2-3; d_gene: TRBD2; abundance: many; CDR3aa: CASSHPVRRGGPRDTQYF
len: 14; v_gene: TRBV20-1; j_gene: TRBJ2-7; d_gene: NA; abundance: many; CDR3aa: CSARITGKLYEQYF
len: 14; v_gene: TRBV20-1; j_gene: TRBJ2-5; d_gene: NA; abundance: many; CDR3aa: CSASGWDIGETQYF
len: 15; v_gene: TRBV5-6; j_gene: TRBJ2-3; d_gene: TRBD1; abundance: many; CDR3aa: CASTRDRGPTDTQYF
len: 15; v_gene: TRBV28; j_gene: TRBJ2-1; d_gene: NA; abundance: many; CDR3aa: CASSAFVWGTNEQFF
len: 15; v_gene: TRBV28; j_gene: TRBJ2-5; d_gene: TRBD1; abundance: few; CDR3aa: CASSLGTGGRKTQYF
len: 15; v_gene: TRBV7-8; j_gene: TRBJ1-3; d_gene: TRBD1; abundance: many; CDR3aa: CASSAGTGIENTIYF
len: 15; v_gene: TRBV5-1; j_gene: TRBJ2-1; d_gene: TRBD2; abundance: many; CDR3aa: CASSLAGAGYGWQFF
len: 16; v_gene: TRBV7-2; j_gene: TRBJ2-1; d_gene: NA; abundance: few; CDR3aa: CASSGRVGLASDEQFF
len: 13; v_gene: TRBV6-5; j_gene: TRBJ1-1; d_gene: NA; abundance: many; CDR3aa: CASSRGPNTEAFF
len: 15; v_gene: TRBV7-2; j_gene: TRBJ2-1; d_gene: NA; abundance: many; CDR3aa: CASTPSRGSYNEQFF
len: 14; v_gene: TRBV6-1; j_gene: TRBJ1-6; d_gene: NA; abundance: few; CDR3aa: CASRRDTTSSPLHF
len: 14; v_gene: TRBV28; j_gene: TRBJ2-7; d_gene: TRBD1; abundance: many; CDR3aa: CASSRRQGRYEQYF
len: 15; v_gene: TRBV6-5; j_gene: TRBJ1-5; d_gene: NA; abundance: many; CDR3aa: CASSPGPYGNQPQHF
len: 14; v_gene: TRBV7-8; j_gene: TRBJ2-1; d_gene: NA; abundance: many; CDR3aa: CASSFLSGSREQFF
len: 19; v_gene: TRBV15; j_gene: TRBJ2-1; d_gene: TRBD2; abundance: many; CDR3aa: CATSREWSVSGSFGYEQFF
len: 15; v_gene: TRBV24-1; j_gene: TRBJ1-5; d_gene: NA; abundance: many; CDR3aa: CATSDPRDKYQPQHF
len: 12; v_gene: TRBV28; j_gene: TRBJ1-4; d_gene: NA; abundance: many; CDR3aa: CASSHTQEKLFF
len: 14; v_gene: TRBV7-2; j_gene: TRBJ2-5; d_gene: TRBD1; abundance: many; CDR3aa: CASSFRGRRETQYF
len: 17; v_gene: TRBV5-1; j_gene: TRBJ2-1; d_gene: NA; abundance: many; CDR3aa: CASSSSDGGLLYNEQFF
len: 14; v_gene: TRBV20-1; j_gene: TRBJ1-4; d_gene: NA; abundance: NA; CDR3aa: CSALHAATNEKLFF
len: 12; v_gene: TRBV6-5; j_gene: TRBJ2-1; d_gene: NA; abundance: few; CDR3aa: CASRRSRGEQFF
len: 13; v_gene: TRBV12-3/TRBV12-4; j_gene: TRBJ2-5; d_gene: NA; abundance: many; CDR3aa: CASSMSSQETQYF
len: 17; v_gene: TRBV7-8; j_gene: TRBJ2-3; d_gene: NA; abundance: many; CDR3aa: CASSSRGPAWVADTQYF
len: 15; v_gene: TRBV12-3/TRBV12-4; j_gene: TRBJ1-1; d_gene: TRBD1; abundance: many; CDR3aa: CASSLRRTGGLEAFF
len: 17; v_gene: TRBV5-5; j_gene: TRBJ2-1; d_gene: TRBD1; abundance: many; CDR3aa: CASSLALNRGLYNEQFF
len: 14; v_gene: TRBV2; j_gene: TRBJ2-6; d_gene: NA; abundance: few; CDR3aa: CASGLFSGANVLTF
len: 15; v_gene: TRBV7-2; j_gene: TRBJ1-2; d_gene: NA; abundance: few; CDR3aa: CASSQRQTPNYGYTF
len: 16; v_gene: TRBV4-1; j_gene: TRBJ2-3; d_gene: TRBD1; abundance: few; CDR3aa: CASSQTGTGRTDTQYF
len: 16; v_gene: TRBV24-1; j_gene: TRBJ2-3; d_gene: TRBD2; abundance: few; CDR3aa: CATSDLTSESTDTQYF